The T cell receptor beta chain under discussion was sequenced for a study of regulatory T cells in long-lasting Graves disease. Study-level results: Examination was confined to peripheral blood, excluding thyroid tissue. More public clonotypes were shared by persistent patients (approximately 3,000) than by new patients (about 1,000).

Turning to this clonotype: Its antigen is currently unknown.

Time point in this sample: persistent/refractory GD, antithyroid drugs over 5 years with positive TRAb. The TCR library was made from RNA extracted from PBMCs. Peripheral blood, at roughly 10 milliliters, went into EDTA tubes. TCR beta libraries were built with iRepertoire HTBI primers and Arm-PCR of CDR3 regions. TCRdb redid the calling of the multiplex PCR reads with MiXCR, one entry per CDR3 protein. Here the sample spans under 500,000 distinct CDR3 sequences, less than 25% being singletons. CDR1 and CDR2 (germline): KGHDR, SFDVKD. The V end lost 4 bases, the J end lost 3 bases, and 12 bases lay between the germline ends. The CDR3 runs 14 residues.

J is TRBJ2-7 and V is TRBV24-1; D not resolved. The sample consisted of peripheral blood mononuclear cells (PBMCs), taken when the disease was refractory, from a patient treated with antithyroid drugs. The sequence derives from a female donor with Graves disease. In nucleotides, the CDR3 is TGTGCCACCAGTGACTCCGAAGACCTCTACGAGCAGTACTTC. This sequence encodes CATSDSEDLYEQYF.